This T cell receptor beta chain appears in the sequencing data of a study of response to subunit inactivated influenza vaccine. General study findings and limits: After each seasonal influenza vaccination, few new T cells are recruited, the authors suggested.

On this clonotype itself: Antigen: not known.

TCRdb reanalysed the RT-PCR reads using MiXCR and keeps one entry per CDR3 protein. The sample yields around 540,000 distinct CDR3 sequences, about an eighth seen once. The receptor's source is a man aged 50 or older who received an inactivated influenza vaccine. The sample was PBMCs from blood, taken on the day of vaccination.

The CDR3 sequence is CASSDRVSYEQYF. CDR3 nucleotides: TGTGCCAGCAGTGATCGGGTTTCCTACGAGCAGTACTTC. This chain uses TRBV2 with TRBJ2-7; D gene ambiguous. V was pared by 3 bases and J by 1 base, with 7 bases between. This CDR3 is 13 amino acids long. Germline V gene sequence: CDR1 SNHLY, CDR2 FYNNEI.